These 8 T cell receptor beta chains came from one sample sequenced in a study of cytomegalovirus exposure and HLA in healthy donors. 60 Vbeta and 13 Jbeta primers were used in PCR. Profiling relied on immunoSEQ multiplex PCR, and the TCRdb table lists in-frame clones only, not all of them. This table holds tens of thousands of clones, around 90% found once. Sequences were obtained from PBMCs. These TCRs come from a man aged 25 to 45 in good health and CMV-seropositive.

The chain uses TRBV9 and TRBJ2-7, with D perhaps TRBD2 (6 bases). This CDR3 contains 15 residues. CDR1 is SGDLS and CDR2 is YYNGEE in the germline V gene. The V gene lost 2 bases and the J gene lost 7 bases, with 19 bases spanning the gap. The DNA of the CDR3 is TGTGCCAGCAGCGTGGGCGGGAACCTCCCCTGGGAGCAGTACTTC. It specifies CASSVGGNLPWEQYF.

This sequence joins TRBV11-2 and TRBJ2-7; TRBD2 matches at 9 bases. This CDR3 is 17 amino acids long. CDR1 SGHAT and CDR2 FQNNGV come from the germline V gene. V gave up 3 bases and J gave up 2 bases; unmatched junction bases: 11. The CDR3 DNA follows: TGTGCCAGCAGCTTCCGGACTAGCGCCGTTTCTCCCTACGAGCAGTACTTC. The encoded protein is CASSFRTSAVSPYEQYF.

This chain links TRBV19 with TRBJ2-3; 8 positions agree with TRBD1. The V and J ends lost 4 bases and 0 bases, in that order; junction bases with no gene match: 3. The V gene's germline CDR1 is LNHDA and CDR2 SQIVND (reference sequence). The CDR3 extends over 15 amino acids. CDR3 protein: CASSKDRASTDTQYF. The CDR3 nucleotides are TGTGCCAGTAGTAAGGACAGGGCTAGCACAGATACGCAGTATTTT.

This clone was seen a handful of times. The junction and the germline gene differ at one end; a read error may be behind it. The CDR3 bases are TGTGCCAGCAGTGACTCTAGCGGATACCTCTACGAGCAGTACTTC. Amino acids: CASSDSSGYLYEQYF. The V gene is TRBV6-6, the J gene TRBJ2-7, with 7 bases lining up with TRBD2. Germline V CDR1 and CDR2: MNHNY, SVGAGI (reference sequence). This CDR3 has 15 residues.

The rearrangement uses TRBV25-1 and TRBJ2-5; 16 bases align to TRBD2. This CDR3 is built from 16 residues. V dropped 6 bases and J dropped 5; count of bases not matched to a gene: 6. Germline CDR1 is MGHDK and CDR2 is SYGVNS. The CDR3 DNA sequence: TGTGCCAGCAGCTCGGGACTAGCGGGAGGGTTGGAGACCCAGTACTTC. Its translation: CASSSGLAGGLETQYF.

The chain links TRBV30 to TRBJ1-1, with D possibly TRBD1 on 6 matching bases. The length of the CDR3 is 11 residues. Germline V lookup: CDR1 GTSNPN, CDR2 SVGIG (reference sequence). V lost 1 base and J lost 7, with 7 bases in between. The CDR3 region has the DNA TGTGCCTGGAGTGAGACAGGTGAAGCTTTCTTT. Its translation: CAWSETGEAFF.

The genes are TRBV18 and TRBJ2-7; 8 nucleotides align to TRBD2. This CDR3 comprises 16 residues. With V trimmed by 2 bases and J by 1 base, 7 bases remained unmatched. Germline V gene lookup returns CDR1 KGHSH and CDR2 LQKENI. CDR3 sequence reads: CASSPSSSGSSYEQYF. The DNA for the CDR3 is TGTGCCAGCTCACCATCGTCCAGCGGGAGTTCCTACGAGCAGTACTTC.

This clone was seen only a few times. CDR3 sequence: CASSPQGADYGYTF. The CDR3 DNA reads TGCGCCAGCAGCCCACAGGGGGCCGACTATGGCTACACCTTC. The chain recombines TRBV4-3 with TRBJ1-2; 9 bases line up with TRBD1. J was trimmed by 3 bases and V by 4 bases; bases with no gene match: 3. In germline, CDR1 is LGHNA, CDR2 YSLEER. CDR3 size: 14 residues.